Each of the 27 T cell receptor beta chains below was sequenced from the same sample in a study of T cell repertoires in cytomegalovirus infection. Their antigen targets remain unknown. In TCRdb, the reads were re-called with MiXCR into one record per CDR3 protein. The table lists about 700,000 distinct CDR3 sequences, around a third of them singletons. Sequencing used cultured PBMCs, obtained from culture after CMV antigen stimulation. The source is a human donor in good health (CMV status not recorded). Some clones in this sample may be carry-over from other donors' samples.

This clonotype was detected a few times. The chain uses TRBV4-2 and TRBJ2-3; 9 nucleotides match TRBD2. V was pared by 2 bases and J by 11 bases, with 8 bases of the junction left unmatched. In germline, CDR1 is LGHNA, CDR2 YNFKEQ. The CDR3 spans 14 residues. The CDR3 nucleotides read TGTGCCAGCAGCCAACCACGGGGACTAGCCGAGCAGTATTTT. It yields the protein CASSQPRGLAEQYF.

V gene TRBV7-2 combines with J gene TRBJ2-7, with D perhaps assigned TRBD1 or TRBD2 (6 bases each). The germline V gene encodes CDR1 SGHTA and CDR2 FQGNSA. V was trimmed by 5 bases and J by 2 bases, leaving 16 bases between them. This CDR3 region has 15 residues. CDR3 protein: CASSPRLGGPYEQYF. Written as DNA, the CDR3 is TGTGCCAGCAGCCCCCGCCTCGGGGGCCCCTACGAGCAGTACTTC.

This clonotype was seen more than once but under ten times. The chain uses TRBV7-9 and TRBJ2-5; a possible D gene is TRBD1 (5 bases). There are 16 residues in the CDR3. CDR1 SEHNR and CDR2 FQNEAQ come from the germline V gene (reference sequence). V was clipped by 5 bases and J by 5 bases, with 21 bases between them. CDR3: CASSKPSGHQGETQYF. In DNA form, the CDR3 reads TGTGCCAGCAGCAAACCCTCTGGACACCAAGGGGAGACCCAGTACTTC.

The chain is built from TRBV12-5 and TRBJ2-7, with TRBD2 matching over 8 bases. Germline values: CDR1 LGHNT, CDR2 FRNRAP. The trim removed 1 base at V and 1 base at J, leaving 3 bases unmatched. The CDR3 loop spans 15 amino acids. The CDR3 sequence is CASGLGSSGSYEQYF. The CDR3 bases are TGTGCTAGTGGTTTGGGGTCTAGCGGGTCCTACGAGCAGTACTTC.

The J gene is TRBJ2-1, the V gene TRBV20-1; D perhaps matches TRBD2 (6 bases). The length of the CDR3 is 12 residues. Trimming removed 6 bases from V and 5 bases from J, with 11 bases in between. Germline V CDR1 and CDR2: DFQATT, SNEGSKA (reference sequence). DNA of the CDR3: TGCAGTGCCGCCCCGGGGGACAATGAGCAGTTCTTC. Translation gives CSAAPGDNEQFF.

The CDR3 bases are TGTGCCAGCAGCTTAGCGGCCCAGCCCCAGCATTTT. Protein: CASSLAAQPQHF. The chain employs TRBV7-9 and TRBJ1-5; D call uncertain. V gave up 0 bases and J gave up 7 bases, with 4 bases separating them. Germline V gene data show CDR1 as SEHNR and CDR2 as FQNEAQ (reference sequence). This CDR3 comprises 12 residues. Variable domain in full (rest from reference TRBV7-9 and TRBJ1-5): DTGVSQNPRHKITKRGQNVTFRCDPISEHNRLYWYRQTLGQGPEFLTYFQNEAQLEKSRLLSDRFSAERPKGSFSTLEIQRTEQGDSAMYLCASSLAAQPQHFGDGTRLSIL.

This clonotype was recorded a few times. The chain links TRBV12-3 or TRBV12-4 to TRBJ2-5; TRBD2 matches at 9 bases. The V and J ends lost 7 bases and 5 bases, in that order; junction bases with no gene match: 8. The CDR3 totals 14 residues. This CDR3 is CASTGGGGEETQYF. In nucleotides, the CDR3 is TGTGCCAGCACAGGCGGGGGGGGTGAGGAGACCCAGTACTTC.

This chain links TRBV7-6 with TRBJ1-1; the D gene is possibly TRBD1 (5 bases). This CDR3 spans 14 amino acids. V lost 3 bases, J lost 8 bases, and 16 bases lay in between. Germline lookup yields CDR1 SGHVS and CDR2 FNYEAQ. The CDR3 here is CASSLQGSLGEAFF. CDR3 nucleotide sequence: TGTGCCAGCAGCTTGCAGGGAAGCTTAGGAGAAGCTTTCTTT.

This clonotype was recorded once. This sequence joins TRBV6-1 and TRBJ1-1; D ambiguous. The V and J ends lost 4 bases and 0 bases respectively, with 6 bases between them. CDR1 MNHNS and CDR2 SASEGT come from the germline V gene. This CDR3 has 13 residues. The CDR3 spells CASSGVLNTEAFF. The CDR3 nucleotides read TGTGCCAGCAGTGGGGTTCTGAACACTGAAGCTTTCTTT.

Only a few counts were recorded for this clonotype. This chain links TRBV7-2 with TRBJ2-5; tentatively, D is TRBD2 (7 bases). Germline CDR1 and CDR2: SGHTA and FQGNSA. The CDR3 runs 14 residues. Trimming left V 8 bases short and J 5 bases short, with 18 bases between. CDR3 sequence: CASGIGGGLETQYF. As DNA, the CDR3 is TGTGCCAGCGGAATTGGGGGGGGGCTGGAGACCCAGTACTTC.

The rearrangement uses TRBV19 and TRBJ1-1; D uncertain. Trimming took off 5 bases at V and 1 base at J, with 8 bases between the two ends. The germline V gene has CDR1 LNHDA and CDR2 SQIVND (reference sequence). The length of the CDR3 is 13 residues. CDR3 nucleotide sequence: TGTGCCAGTAGTGAGCAGACGAACACTGAAGCTTTCTTT. As protein: CASSEQTNTEAFF.

In its sample, this clonotype was seen a few times. This chain connects TRBV7-9 to TRBJ2-5; D may correspond to TRBD1 or TRBD2 (5 bases each). V lost 7 bases and J 5 bases, leaving 20 bases between the germline ends. In germline, CDR1 is SEHNR, CDR2 FQNEAQ (reference sequence). The CDR3 consists of 15 residues. The CDR3 here is CASTRPGTDSETQYF. CDR3 nucleotides: TGTGCCAGCACCCGACCCGGGACGGATTCCGAGACCCAGTACTTC. Filled out from reference TRBV7-9 and TRBJ2-5, the complete variable domain reads DTGVSQNPRHKITKRGQNVTFRCDPISEHNRLYWYRQTLGQGPEFLTYFQNEAQLEKSRLLSDRFSAERPKGSFSTLEIQRTEQGDSAMYLCASTRPGTDSETQYFGPGTRLLVL.

This chain joins TRBV7-8 and TRBJ2-1, with D hard to call. The V gene lost 1 base and the J gene lost 0 bases, with 7 bases spanning the gap. The CDR3 totals 15 residues. CDR1 and CDR2 (germline): SGHVS, FQNEAQ. CDR3 DNA sequence: TGTGCCAGCAGCTTAGGTCGTATCTCCTACAATGAGCAGTTCTTC. This sequence encodes CASSLGRISYNEQFF.

The chain recombines TRBV11-2 with TRBJ1-3; no firm D call. The CDR3 has 19 amino acids. Germline V lookup: CDR1 SGHAT, CDR2 FQNNGV. Trimming stripped 4 bases from V and 0 bases from J, with 22 bases between. In DNA, the CDR3 is TGTGCCAGCAGCTCGTTAAGTCGGCCCCTAAAGTCCTCTGGAAACACCATATATTTT. Translation gives CASSSLSRPLKSSGNTIYF. The full variable domain, in which reference TRBV11-2 and TRBJ1-3 provide the parts outside the CDR3, is EAGVAQSPRYKIIEKRQSVAFWCNPISGHATLYWYQQILGQGPKLLIQFQNNGVVDDSQLPKDRFSAERLKGVDSTLKIQPAKLEDSAVYLCASSSLSRPLKSSGNTIYFGEGSWLTVV.

This clonotype was counted only a few times. The rearrangement links TRBV6-9 to TRBJ2-1; the D gene is possibly TRBD2 (7 bases). Germline CDR1 MNHGY, CDR2 SVAAGI. V was shortened by 6 bases and J by 2 bases, with 17 bases between the two germline ends. The CDR3 is made up of 16 amino acids. The CDR3 loop is CASSRTGGGPYNEQFF. The CDR3 DNA reads as TGTGCCAGCAGCCGTACCGGCGGGGGCCCCTACAATGAGCAGTTCTTC.

This rearrangement joins TRBV4-3 to TRBJ2-3; no definite D call. The length of the CDR3 is 13 residues. Germline V CDR1 and CDR2: LGHNA, YSLEER. The V and J ends lost 2 bases and 2 bases respectively, with 5 bases between them. This chain's CDR3 is CASSQRNTDTQYF. As DNA, the CDR3 is TGCGCCAGCAGCCAACGTAACACAGATACGCAGTATTTT.

This clonotype has ten or more counts. The chain is built from TRBV7-2 and TRBJ2-1; D is ambiguous. CDR3 length equals 16 residues. V shed 4 bases and J shed 8 bases, with 21 bases lying between them. Germline CDR1 SGHTA, CDR2 FQGNSA. The CDR3 spells CASSSPLFGEEHEQFF. The CDR3 nucleotides are TGTGCCAGCAGCTCCCCCCTTTTTGGGGAAGAACATGAGCAGTTCTTC.

This chain connects TRBV6-5 to TRBJ2-5, with D perhaps matching TRBD2 (5 bases). CDR1 MNHEY and CDR2 SVGAGI come from the germline V gene. The CDR3 contains 18 residues. Between the trimmed V and J ends, which lost 11 bases and 0 bases, there was a span of 28 bases. CDR3 amino acids: CASQLSASLVLDQETQYF. CDR3 sequence (DNA): TGTGCCTCCCAATTGTCGGCTAGCTTGGTGTTGGACCAAGAGACCCAGTACTTC.

This clonotype was seen many times. The chain carries TRBV7-2 and TRBJ2-2, with 10 bases fitting TRBD2. The CDR3 has 17 residues. Germline loops: CDR1 SGHTA, CDR2 FQGNSA. The trim removed 2 bases at V and 4 bases at J, leaving 7 bases unmatched. CDR3 residues: CASSLSQSGGGTGELFF. The CDR3 DNA sequence: TGTGCCAGCAGCTTATCCCAAAGCGGGGGGGGCACCGGGGAGCTGTTTTTT.

This clonotype was seen a few times. The V gene is TRBV11-2, the J gene TRBJ2-7, with D possibly being TRBD2 (7 bases). Germline CDR1 SGHAT, CDR2 FQNNGV. This CDR3 spans 15 amino acids. V was shortened by 1 base and J by 3 bases, with 13 bases between the two germline ends. The CDR3 reads CASSLGGGALYEQYF. CDR3 nucleotide sequence: TGTGCCAGCAGCTTAGGTGGGGGGGCCCTCTACGAGCAGTACTTC.

The rearrangement uses TRBV6-2 or TRBV6-3 and TRBJ1-5; no definite D call. This CDR3 is 14 amino acids long. The V end was cut by 6 bases, the J end by 2 bases, with 11 bases between. Per the germline V gene, CDR1 is MNHEY and CDR2 is SVGEGT. The CDR3 loop reads CASSLPFRNQPQHF. DNA of the CDR3: TGTGCCAGCAGCCTCCCTTTTCGCAATCAGCCCCAGCATTTT.

This chain joins TRBV5-1 and TRBJ1-4; 11 nucleotides line up with TRBD1. V was clipped by 4 bases and J by 6 bases; unmatched bases: 5. The CDR3 is 15 amino acids. From germline, CDR1 is SGHRS and CDR2 YFSETQ. For the CDR3, the DNA is TGCGCCAGCAGCCGGTGGGGACAGGGGGATGAAAAACTGTTTTTT. It specifies CASSRWGQGDEKLFF. Full variable domain (outside the CDR3, taken from reference TRBV5-1 and TRBJ1-4): KAGVTQTPRYLIKTRGQQVTLSCSPISGHRSVSWYQQTPGQGLQFLFEYFSETQRNKGNFPGRFSGRQFSNSRSEMNVSTLELGDSALYLCASSRWGQGDEKLFFGSGTQLSVL.

This chain connects TRBV7-6 to TRBJ2-1, with TRBD2 matching 9 bases. J was trimmed by 7 bases and V by 8 bases; bases with no gene match: 6. Germline assignment: CDR1 SGHVS and CDR2 FNYEAQ. The CDR3 runs to 13 residues. Written as DNA, the CDR3 is TGTGCCAGCGTTGAGACTAGCGGTAATGAGCAGTTCTTC. Its protein is CASVETSGNEQFF.

This clonotype was detected many times. This sequence joins TRBV7-2 and TRBJ2-7; the match to TRBD2 covers 11 bases. This CDR3 is built from 17 residues. J lost 6 bases, V lost 2 bases, and 12 bases had no gene match. The germline V gene has CDR1 SGHTA and CDR2 FQGNSA. The CDR3 DNA reads TGTGCCAGCAGCTTATGGTTGGCTAGCGGGAGGAAGAGCGAGCAGTACTTC. Residues: CASSLWLASGRKSEQYF.

V and J are TRBV4-3 and TRBJ2-4; perhaps TRBD1 as D (8 bases). Germline lookup yields CDR1 LGHNA and CDR2 YSLEER. V lost 4 bases and J 1 base, leaving 20 bases between the germline ends. The CDR3 totals 18 residues. For the CDR3, the DNA is TGCGCCAGCAGCCCTCACACAAACAGGGGGGGGGCCAAAAACATTCAGTACTTC. Residues: CASSPHTNRGGAKNIQYF.

The J gene is TRBJ2-7, the V gene TRBV7-9; no reliable D call. Per germline, CDR1 SEHNR and CDR2 FQNEAQ (reference sequence). V was pared by 2 bases and J by 2 bases, with 13 bases between. This CDR3 has 15 amino acids. The DNA for the CDR3 is TGTGCCAGCAGCTTAAGAGCGAGAGGTACCTACGAGCAGTACTTC. This gives the protein CASSLRARGTYEQYF.

The rearrangement joins TRBV7-9 to TRBJ1-3, with a weak D call TRBD1 (5 bases). V was trimmed by 3 bases and J by 4 bases, leaving 16 bases between them. This CDR3 comprises 16 residues. From germline, CDR1 is SEHNR and CDR2 FQNEAQ (reference sequence). CDR3 residues: CASSFPTRVHGNTIYF. The CDR3 DNA is TGTGCCAGCAGCTTCCCCACCAGGGTTCACGGAAACACCATATATTTT.